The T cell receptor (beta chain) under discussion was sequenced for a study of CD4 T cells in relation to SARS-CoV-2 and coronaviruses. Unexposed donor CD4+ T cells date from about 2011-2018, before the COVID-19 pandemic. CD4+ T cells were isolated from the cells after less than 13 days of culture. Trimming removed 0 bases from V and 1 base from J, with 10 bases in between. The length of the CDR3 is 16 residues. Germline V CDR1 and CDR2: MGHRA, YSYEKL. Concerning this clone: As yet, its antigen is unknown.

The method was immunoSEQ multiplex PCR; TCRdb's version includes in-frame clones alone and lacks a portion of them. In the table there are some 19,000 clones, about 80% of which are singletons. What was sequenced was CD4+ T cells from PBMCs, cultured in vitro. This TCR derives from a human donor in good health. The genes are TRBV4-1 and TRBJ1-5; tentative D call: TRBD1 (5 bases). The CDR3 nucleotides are TGCGCCAGCAGCCAAGATGAGGGACGAAGCAATCAGCCCCAGCATTTT. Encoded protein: CASSQDEGRSNQPQHF.